These 11 T cell receptor beta chains were sequenced from one sample in a study of shared clonotypes between healthy human individuals. Here immunoSEQ multiplex PCR was the method, and the copy in TCRdb shows in-frame clones only, minus some. The sample has 2,100,000 or so clones, about 94% seen once. The sample taken for sequencing was naive CD4+ T cells sorted from blood. Subset denoted: CD45RA+ positively selected. These receptors were collected from a man aged 18 to 30 in good health.

The V and J genes are TRBV15 and TRBJ2-5; a possible D gene is TRBD1 (5 bases). Deletions cut 0 bases from V and 3 bases from J, with 14 bases between. From germline, CDR1 is LNHNV and CDR2 YYDKDF (reference sequence). The CDR3 sequence is 16 residues long. For the CDR3, the DNA is TGTGCCACCAGCAGAGATAGGGCAGGGTCTAAAGAGACCCAGTACTTC. This sequence encodes CATSRDRAGSKETQYF.

The chain recombines TRBV7-9 with TRBJ2-1, with TRBD2 matching over 11 bases. The germline CDR1 and CDR2 sequences are SEHNR and FQNEAQ (reference sequence). V trimming: 3 bases; J trimming: 7 bases; junction bases outside the gene matches: 11. The CDR3 totals 17 residues. CDR3 sequence (DNA): TGTGCCAGCAGCTTGACGGCTAGCGGGAGGTCGGGAAATGAGCAGTTCTTC. Amino acid sequence: CASSLTASGRSGNEQFF. Full variable domain (missing parts from reference TRBV7-9 and TRBJ2-1): DTGVSQNPRHKITKRGQNVTFRCDPISEHNRLYWYRQTLGQGPEFLTYFQNEAQLEKSRLLSDRFSAERPKGSFSTLEIQRTEQGDSAMYLCASSLTASGRSGNEQFFGPGTRLTVL.

This chain uses TRBV18 with TRBJ2-5; TRBD2 matches at 11 bases. The CDR3 runs to 16 residues. The V gene end was trimmed by 3 bases and the J gene end by 4 bases; junction bases not matched to a gene: 7. Germline CDR1 and CDR2: KGHSH and LQKENI. CDR3 bases: TGTGCCAGCTCACCCACTCGACTAGCGGGAAGAGAGACCCAGTACTTC. It specifies CASSPTRLAGRETQYF.

This clone turned up a few times. This sequence joins TRBV15 and TRBJ2-3; D gene uncertain. Germline V lookup: CDR1 LNHNV, CDR2 YYDKDF (reference sequence). Trimming left V 8 bases short and J 3 bases short, with 18 bases between. The length of the CDR3 is 15 residues. The CDR3, as DNA: TGTGCCACCCACCAGAGAGGAATAGGGACAGATACGCAGTATTTT. It specifies CATHQRGIGTDTQYF.

Worth noting for this clone: The sample holds other DNA sequences that translate to the same CDR3. This chain uses TRBV29-1 with TRBJ2-7, with D possibly being TRBD1 (5 bases). V lost 4 bases, J lost 3 bases, and 10 bases lay in between. This CDR3 is 12 amino acids long. CDR1 is SQVTM, CDR2 ANQGSEA, per germline. The CDR3 spells CSVADSSYEQYF. The CDR3 DNA sequence: TGCAGCGTTGCTGACAGCAGCTACGAGCAGTACTTC.

V gene TRBV4-3 combines with J gene TRBJ2-7; D perhaps matches TRBD1 (6 bases). Germline V lookup: CDR1 LGHNA, CDR2 YSLEER. Between the trimmed V and J ends, which lost 0 bases and 3 bases, there was a span of 12 bases. The CDR3 runs 15 residues. CDR3 region: CASSQETLGGYEQYF. The CDR3 bases are TGCGCCAGCAGCCAAGAGACTTTAGGGGGCTACGAGCAGTACTTC.

DNA for the CDR3: TGTGCCATCAGTGGAGGGACAGGGGTTTACGAGCAGTACTTC. Protein product: CAISGGTGVYEQYF. The rearrangement links TRBV10-3 to TRBJ2-7, with 10 bases identical to TRBD1. The CDR3 has 14 amino acids. Losses at the gene ends were 4 bases for V and 4 bases for J; bases not matched to a gene: 4. The germline CDR1 and CDR2 sequences are ENHRY and SYGVKD.

The V call is TRBV28, the J call TRBJ1-1; tentative D call: TRBD1 (5 bases). Looked up from germline, CDR1 is MDHEN and CDR2 is SYDVKM. With 6 bases removed from V and 3 bases from J, the gap between germline ends came to 17 bases. CDR3 length equals 15 residues. CDR3 loop: CASSSLGRGDTEAFF. The DNA of the CDR3 is TGTGCCAGCAGCTCCCTCGGCCGGGGGGACACTGAAGCTTTCTTT.

This clone was detected only once. J is TRBJ2-6 and V is TRBV25-1; D call uncertain. V was pared by 4 bases and J by 0 bases, with 10 bases between. Germline CDR1 and CDR2: MGHDK and SYGVNS. The CDR3 has 16 amino acids. The CDR3 DNA is TGTGCCAGCAGTGCCCGGACGGGCTCTGGGGCCAACGTCCTGACTTTC. Translating it yields CASSARTGSGANVLTF.

V usage is TRBV20-1 and J usage is TRBJ2-7; D uncertain. CDR1 and CDR2 (germline): DFQATT, SNEGSKA (reference sequence). The CDR3 consists of 11 residues. Deletions cut 6 bases from V and 7 bases from J, with 13 bases between. CDR3 sequence (DNA): TGCAGTGCCGGTGAAGTCGGTGAGCAGTACTTC. Translation: CSAGEVGEQYF.

The chain links TRBV5-1 to TRBJ2-1; 9 positions agree with TRBD1. V shed 0 bases and J 7 bases; nucleotides not matched to a gene: 5. The germline CDR1 and CDR2 sequences are SGHRS and YFSETQ. The CDR3 runs to 15 residues. The CDR3 sequence is CASSLGTGAGNEQFF. The DNA for the CDR3 is TGCGCCAGCAGCTTGGGGACAGGGGCGGGGAATGAGCAGTTCTTC.